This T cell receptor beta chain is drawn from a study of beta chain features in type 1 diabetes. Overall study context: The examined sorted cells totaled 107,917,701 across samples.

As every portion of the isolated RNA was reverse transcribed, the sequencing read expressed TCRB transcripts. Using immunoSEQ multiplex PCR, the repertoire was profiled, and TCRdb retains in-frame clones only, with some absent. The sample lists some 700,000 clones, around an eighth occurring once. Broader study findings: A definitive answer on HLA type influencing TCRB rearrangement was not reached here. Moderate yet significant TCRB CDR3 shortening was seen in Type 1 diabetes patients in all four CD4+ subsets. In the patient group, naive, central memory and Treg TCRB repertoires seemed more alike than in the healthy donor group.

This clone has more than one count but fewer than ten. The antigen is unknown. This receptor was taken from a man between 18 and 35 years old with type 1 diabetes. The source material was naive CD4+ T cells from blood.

The CDR3 sequence: CASTLGGLAGIYEQYF. The CDR3 DNA sequence: TGTGCCAGCACCCTTGGGGGGCTAGCGGGAATCTACGAGCAGTACTTC. The rearrangement joins TRBV2 to TRBJ2-7, with 9 bases lining up with TRBD2. The germline gives CDR1 SNHLY, CDR2 FYNNEI. The CDR3 consists of 16 residues. Trimming took 7 bases from V and 3 from J; bases not matched to a gene: 13.